This T cell receptor beta chain was captured by sequencing in a study of OX40 agonist ivuxolimab in advanced cancers. TCRdb keeps only in-frame clones here, not all; method: immunoSEQ multiplex PCR. This table has under 85,000 clones, approximately 90% appearing once. V lost 4 bases and J 2 bases, leaving 4 bases between the germline ends. CDR1 and CDR2 (germline): SGHNT, YYREEE (reference sequence). The CDR3 covers 12 residues. The V gene is TRBV5-4, the J gene TRBJ2-1, with D unclear. The sample was CD4+ or CD8+ T cells sorted from blood, taken in a trial of the OX40 agonist ivuxolimab. The receptor comes from an adult with an advanced solid tumor such as melanoma, head and neck, liver or kidney cancer. The CDR3: CASSNTYNEQFF. DNA of the CDR3: TGTGCCAGCAGCAACACCTACAATGAGCAGTTCTTC.